One sample yielded the 21 T cell receptor beta chains listed below, sequenced in a study of blood T cell repertoires in COVID-19. Sequencing was performed with immunoSEQ multiplex PCR; in TCRdb, only in-frame clones are kept and a portion is missing. The data hold nearly 55,000 clones, with approximately 84% observed a single time. The material sequenced was peripheral blood. These receptors were obtained from a human donor with active or convalescent COVID-19. The donor label of this sample is uncertain.

This chain connects TRBV5-5 to TRBJ2-7, with 8 bases fitting TRBD2. Germline values: CDR1 SGHKS, CDR2 YYEKEE (reference sequence). The CDR3 loop spans 14 amino acids. Trimming at V came to 0 bases and at J to 7 bases, leaving 6 bases not matched to a gene. The CDR3 loop reads CASSLAAGAGEQYF. In nucleotides, the CDR3 is TGTGCCAGCAGCTTGGCAGCGGGAGCCGGAGAGCAGTACTTC.

The rearrangement joins TRBV27 to TRBJ2-1, with D uncertain. Looked up from germline, CDR1 is MNHEY and CDR2 is SMNVEV (reference sequence). Trimming pared 2 bases from V and 0 bases from J, leaving 5 bases between. This CDR3 contains 14 residues. In DNA, the CDR3 is TGTGCCAGCAGTTTAATCAGCTCCTACAATGAGCAGTTCTTC. It translates to CASSLISSYNEQFF.

CDR3 amino acids: CASSGTGESGYTF. CDR3 in DNA: TGTGCCAGCAGCGGGACAGGGGAGAGTGGCTACACCTTC. The V gene is TRBV9, the J gene TRBJ1-2; TRBD1 agrees at 9 bases. Germline V gene sequence: CDR1 SGDLS, CDR2 YYNGEE. The CDR3 has 13 residues. The V segment lost 3 bases and the J segment 7 bases; nucleotides outside the gene matches: 4.

The chain combines TRBV27 with TRBJ1-5, with a tentative D call TRBD1 (5 bases). Trimming took off 2 bases at V and 3 bases at J, with 14 bases between the two ends. CDR3 length equals 16 residues. Germline V lookup: CDR1 MNHEY, CDR2 SMNVEV (reference sequence). The CDR3 here is CASSLIWQGLNQPQHF. In DNA form, the CDR3 reads TGTGCCAGCAGTTTAATATGGCAGGGACTCAATCAGCCCCAGCATTTT.

The count of this clone is one. The V gene is TRBV2, the J gene TRBJ2-7, with 9 bases aligning to TRBD1. CDR1 and CDR2 (germline): SNHLY, FYNNEI. The CDR3 runs to 16 residues. Germline trimming cut 3 bases from V and 2 bases from J; bases unmatched to any gene: 8. For the CDR3, the DNA is TGTGCCAGCAGTGAGGGACAGGGTTTCCAGGCCTACGAGCAGTACTTC. This sequence encodes CASSEGQGFQAYEQYF.

The chain recombines TRBV4-1 with TRBJ2-7; TRBD2 aligns across 11 bases. The CDR3 sequence is 15 residues long. Germline V gives CDR1 MGHRA, CDR2 YSYEKL. The junction had 0 bases not matched to a gene; V was cut back by 1 base and J by 1 base. The CDR3 region has the DNA TGCGCCAGCAGCCAAGTAGCGGGAGGGTCCTACGAGCAGTACTTC. Protein sequence: CASSQVAGGSYEQYF.

The chain employs TRBV24-1 and TRBJ1-5; D call uncertain. V dropped 4 bases and J dropped 1 base, with 7 bases sitting between them. The CDR3 length is 14 residues. Germline V gene data show CDR1 as KGHDR and CDR2 as SFDVKD. Here the CDR3 reads CATSDSRSNQPQHF. The CDR3 DNA reads as TGTGCCACCAGTGACTCGAGGAGCAATCAGCCCCAGCATTTT.

The J gene is TRBJ2-7, the V gene TRBV29-1; D remains unclear. Germline V gene data show CDR1 as SQVTM and CDR2 as ANQGSEA. The CDR3 contains 14 residues. V shed 6 bases and J shed 2 bases, with 17 bases lying between them. The CDR3 region has the DNA TGCAGCGTCGTGTTCGTTCGGAGAACCTACGAGCAGTACTTC. This encodes CSVVFVRRTYEQYF.

The chain joins TRBV20-1 to TRBJ1-5; 7 nucleotides line up with TRBD1. The CDR3 has 16 amino acids. The trim removed 3 bases at V and 1 base at J, leaving 9 bases unmatched. Germline V CDR1 and CDR2: DFQATT, SNEGSKA (reference sequence). The CDR3 reads CSASGYLQGSNQPQHF. DNA of the CDR3: TGCAGTGCTAGTGGGTACTTACAGGGGAGCAATCAGCCCCAGCATTTT.

The chain couples TRBV11-2 to TRBJ2-7; maybe TRBD2 (5 bases). Germline CDR1 and CDR2: SGHAT and FQNNGV. Between the trimmed V and J ends, which lost 8 bases and 1 base, there was a span of 24 bases. The CDR3 sequence is 17 residues long. The CDR3 reads CASLLGPRSGFSYEQYF. CDR3 DNA: TGTGCCAGCTTACTAGGGCCTCGGAGCGGATTTTCCTACGAGCAGTACTTC.

The chain is built from TRBV28 and TRBJ1-5; 8 bases align to TRBD1. CDR1 and CDR2 from the germline V gene are MDHEN and SYDVKM. V lost 7 bases to trimming and J lost 10 bases; unmatched junction nucleotides: 18. This CDR3 contains 16 residues. The CDR3 loop is CASNPEDRALSFPQHF. The CDR3 bases are TGTGCCAGCAATCCAGAGGACAGGGCCCTATCTTTCCCCCAGCATTTT. Combining the CDR3 with reference TRBV28 and TRBJ1-5 gives the whole variable domain DVKVTQSSRYLVKRTGEKVFLECVQDMDHENMFWYRQDPGLGLRLIYFSYDVKMKEKGDIPEGYSVSREKKERFSLILESASTNQTSMYLCASNPEDRALSFPQHFGDGTRLSIL.

The chain uses TRBV5-1 and TRBJ1-5; TRBD1 might be the D (5 bases). V lost 0 bases and J lost 4, with 11 bases in between. The CDR3 has 15 amino acids. Germline V lookup: CDR1 SGHRS, CDR2 YFSETQ. The CDR3 coding sequence is TGCGCCAGCAGCTTGGATTCCGGACATAATCAGCCCCAGCATTTT. This translates into CASSLDSGHNQPQHF.

The CDR3, as DNA: TGTGCCAGCAGCTACTTACTCGGCGAGCAGTACTTC. Translating gives CASSYLLGEQYF. The chain links TRBV3-1 (or the pseudogene TRBV3-2) to TRBJ2-7; no reliable D call. The CDR3 length is 12 residues. V was shortened by 5 bases and J by 6 bases, with 11 bases between the two germline ends. CDR1 and CDR2 (germline): LGHDT, YNNKEL (reference sequence).

J is TRBJ2-1 and V is TRBV7-9, with a possible D match to TRBD2 (6 bases). Deletions cut 5 bases from V and 7 bases from J, with 21 bases between. Germline-derived CDR1 and CDR2 are SEHNR and FQNEAQ (reference sequence). The CDR3 is 16 residues long. CDR3 nucleotides: TGTGCCAGCAGCCACCCTTTGTCGGGAGTTTTAAATGAGCAGTTCTTC. Translation gives CASSHPLSGVLNEQFF.

J is TRBJ1-4 and V is TRBV7-2, with no clear D. This CDR3 has 15 residues. The germline V and J ends were trimmed by 5 bases and 7 bases, with 17 bases remaining between them. CDR1 is SGHTA, CDR2 FQGNSA, per germline. CDR3 nucleotide sequence: TGTGCCAGCAGCCCGTTTCTTCGCGGGAGTGAAAAACTGTTTTTT. The encoded protein is CASSPFLRGSEKLFF.

The chain recombines TRBV7-6 with TRBJ2-1; D is ambiguous. The CDR3 has 16 residues. CDR1 and CDR2 (germline): SGHVS, FNYEAQ. Trimming cost V 2 bases and J 0 bases, with 11 bases left between them. The CDR3 here is CASSLTSGLSYNEQFF. CDR3 DNA sequence: TGTGCCAGCAGCTTAACATCAGGCCTCTCCTACAATGAGCAGTTCTTC.

In its sample, this clone was seen once. The chain couples TRBV11-3 to TRBJ2-3; 11 bases are shared with TRBD2. Trimming at V came to 5 bases and at J to 4 bases, leaving 11 bases not matched to a gene. The CDR3 sequence is 17 residues long. Germline V gives CDR1 SGHNT, CDR2 YENEEA. The CDR3 here is CASSINHLAGGPDTQYF. CDR3 DNA sequence: TGTGCCAGCAGCATCAACCATTTAGCGGGAGGGCCAGATACGCAGTATTTT.

The sample holds a few counts of this clone. One end of the junction does not line up with germline, which may come from a read error. The J gene is TRBJ1-2, the V gene TRBV6-2 or TRBV6-3, with a possible D match to TRBD1 (6 bases). The CDR3 consists of 14 residues. Per the germline V gene, CDR1 is MNHEY and CDR2 is SVGEGT. Here the CDR3 reads CASSYRAGVYCYTF. CDR3 nucleotide sequence: TGTGCCAGCAGTTATAGGGCAGGGGTCTATTGCTACACCTTC.

The genes are TRBV27 and TRBJ2-5; D possibly corresponds to TRBD2 (6 bases). V was pared by 6 bases and J by 1 base, with 9 bases between. CDR1 and CDR2 (germline): MNHEY, SMNVEV (reference sequence). The CDR3 has 13 amino acids. CDR3 in DNA: TGTGCCAGCAGCGGGGGTTCCCAAGAGACCCAGTACTTC. Its protein is CASSGGSQETQYF.

This clone was recorded many times. The V gene is TRBV2, the J gene TRBJ2-3; the D is unclear. This CDR3 is built from 14 residues. Germline CDR1 SNHLY, CDR2 FYNNEI. Trimming took 7 bases from V and 3 from J, leaving 14 bases between them. Written as DNA, the CDR3 is TGTGCCAGCACCGACCCCCCGAGGACAGATACGCAGTATTTT. As protein: CASTDPPRTDTQYF.

The genes are TRBV21-1 and TRBJ2-7; TRBD2 is taken as the D call from the table, unchecked against the DNA. TRBV21-1 is labeled a pseudogene. CDR3 length equals 14 residues. The CDR3 nucleotides are TGTGCCAGCATCTGCCGGGACTACCCCTACGAGCAGTACTTC. Translating gives CASICRDYPYEQYF.